These 24 T cell receptor beta chains came from one sample sequenced in a study of regulatory T cells in long-lasting Graves disease. Documented time point: newly diagnosed GD, antithyroid drugs for less than 3 months. Generation of the TCR library employed RNA extracted from PBMCs. HTBI primers from iRepertoire and Arm-PCR of CDR3 regions yielded the TCR beta libraries. TCRdb redid the calling of the multiplex PCR reads with MiXCR, one entry per CDR3 protein. The data contain about 540,000 distinct CDR3 sequences, 13% of them seen just once; the ten biggest clones take up roughly a tenth. These data also featured in a second study, about T cells in Graves' hyperthyroidism and ophthalmopathy.

Sequenced material: peripheral blood mononuclear cells (PBMCs), taken at new diagnosis, from a patient treated with antithyroid drugs. Source of these receptors: a man aged 25 to 40 with Graves disease.

Many counts were recorded for this clonotype. This chain uses TRBV19 with TRBJ1-5; D not certain. Germline lookup yields CDR1 LNHDA and CDR2 SQIVND (reference sequence). V was pared by 6 bases and J by 3 bases, with 6 bases between. The CDR3 covers 12 residues. In DNA, the CDR3 is TGTGCCAGTAGGGCACCCAATCAGCCCCAGCATTTT. Translated: CASRAPNQPQHF.

This clonotype came up a few times. The chain combines TRBV11-2 with TRBJ2-1; 7 bases align to TRBD2. From germline, CDR1 is SGHAT and CDR2 FQNNGV. The CDR3 has 15 residues. V dropped 0 bases and J dropped 4; count of bases not matched to a gene: 3. The DNA of the CDR3 is TGTGCCAGCAGCTTAGAGTGGCGGGGGTACAATGAGCAGTTCTTC. Translated, it gives CASSLEWRGYNEQFF.

This clonotype was detected many times. The V and J genes are TRBV15 and TRBJ2-6; D is unclear. Trimming took off 5 bases at V and 0 bases at J, with 8 bases between the two ends. Germline V gene lookup returns CDR1 LNHNV and CDR2 YYDKDF (reference sequence). The CDR3 consists of 15 residues. The CDR3 region has the DNA TGTGCCACCAGCCGACGGAGCTCTGGGGCCAACGTCCTGACTTTC. Its protein is CATSRRSSGANVLTF. The complete variable domain, with remaining parts taken from reference TRBV15 and TRBJ2-6, reads DAMVIQNPRYQVTQFGKPVTLSCSQTLNHNVMYWYQQKSSQAPKLLFHYYDKDFNNEADTPDNFQSRRPNTSFCFLDIRSPGLGDTAMYLCATSRRSSGANVLTFGAGSRLTVL.

This clonotype was counted between two and nine times. This chain joins TRBV16 and TRBJ2-7; 10 bases line up with TRBD2. V was clipped by 4 bases and J by 3 bases; unmatched bases: 12. There are 17 residues in the CDR3. Germline CDR1 reads KGHSY; CDR2 reads FQNENV. This chain's CDR3 is CASSPSLTLAGDYEQYF. The CDR3 coding sequence is TGTGCCAGCAGCCCATCCCTTACCCTAGCGGGGGACTACGAGCAGTACTTC.

This clonotype appeared many times. The chain combines TRBV6-1 with TRBJ1-5; possibly TRBD1 for D (6 bases). Trimming removed 6 bases from V and 0 bases from J, with 15 bases in between. The CDR3 has 16 amino acids. Germline assignment: CDR1 MNHNS and CDR2 SASEGT. In DNA, the CDR3 is TGTGCCAGCAGATCGGACAGATCCTATAGCAATCAGCCCCAGCATTTT. This translates into CASRSDRSYSNQPQHF.

There are many counts of this clonotype. The chain employs TRBV9 and TRBJ2-3; D possibly corresponds to TRBD1 (6 bases). Looked up from germline, CDR1 is SGDLS and CDR2 is YYNGEE. V was cut by 4 bases and J by 5 bases, with 8 bases left in between. This CDR3 is built from 12 residues. Written as DNA, the CDR3 is TGTGCCAGCAGCATGGACAGAGATACGCAGTATTTT. Translated, it gives CASSMDRDTQYF.

As concerns this clonotype: A read error may be the cause here, since a much bigger clone is one base away. The chain links TRBV27 to TRBJ2-7, with TRBD1 matching over 8 bases. Germline CDR1 reads MNHEY; CDR2 reads SMNVEV (reference sequence). The V segment lost 8 bases and the J segment 6 bases; nucleotides outside the gene matches: 15. This CDR3 spans 15 amino acids. The CDR3 coding sequence is TGTGCCAGCGCTTTCGACAGGGGTCCTCTTTGCGAGCAGTACTTC. It translates to CASAFDRGPLCEQYF.

This clonotype was found many times. This rearrangement joins TRBV20-1 to TRBJ2-1; 14 bases are shared with TRBD2. The CDR3 spans 13 residues. CDR1 and CDR2 from the germline V gene are DFQATT and SNEGSKA (reference sequence). Unmatched junction bases numbered 7, after V lost 6 bases and J lost 12 bases. The CDR3, as DNA: TGCAGTGCCCACGGACTAGCGGGAGGATTGCAGTTCTTC. Protein: CSAHGLAGGLQFF.

This clonotype was seen many times. The V call is TRBV7-9, the J call TRBJ1-5; no reliable D call. Trimming stripped 3 bases from V and 4 bases from J, with 7 bases between. The CDR3 sequence is 13 residues long. Looked up from germline, CDR1 is SEHNR and CDR2 is FQNEAQ (reference sequence). DNA for the CDR3: TGTGCCAGCAGCTTGGAGCCTAATCAGCCCCAGCATTTT. Translation gives CASSLEPNQPQHF.

V and J are TRBV7-3 and TRBJ2-1; D unclear. CDR3 length: 14 amino acids. Deletions cut 7 bases from V and 0 bases from J, with 10 bases between. Germline-derived CDR1 and CDR2 are SGHTA and FQGTGA. This CDR3 is CASNGGGSYNEQFF. The DNA of the CDR3 is TGTGCCAGCAATGGCGGCGGCTCCTACAATGAGCAGTTCTTC.

The gene calls are TRBV10-3 and TRBJ2-1; TRBD2 agrees at 7 bases. Germline CDR1 and CDR2: ENHRY and SYGVKD. V lost 0 bases to trimming and J lost 8 bases; unmatched junction nucleotides: 13. CDR3 length: 17 amino acids. CDR3 nucleotide sequence: TGTGCCATCAGTGAGTCTCAAGCGGGACGCCGGTTGGATGAGCAGTTCTTC. Translation gives CAISESQAGRRLDEQFF.

This clonotype turned up a few times. This may arise from a read error, as a much more abundant clone is one base away. The chain combines TRBV12-3 or TRBV12-4 with TRBJ2-1; D is undetermined. The CDR3 consists of 15 residues. The CDR3 region is CASSLGPSSYNVQFF. The CDR3 DNA reads TGTGCCAGCAGCCTGGGTCCGAGCTCCTACAATGTGCAGTTCTTC.

This clonotype showed up just once. This may arise from a read error, as a much more abundant clone is one base away. This chain uses TRBV10-3 with TRBJ2-7, with 10 bases identical to TRBD1. This CDR3 has 15 residues. Trimming at V came to 3 bases and at J to 7 bases, leaving 9 bases not matched to a gene. From germline, CDR1 is ENHRY and CDR2 SYGVKD. As DNA, the CDR3 is TGTGCCATCAGTGATTCTGGGACAGGGGCGAATGAGCAGTACTTC. As protein: CAISDSGTGANEQYF.

In its sample, this clonotype was seen many times. The chain links TRBV12-3 or TRBV12-4 to TRBJ1-1; maybe TRBD1 (5 bases). The CDR3 length is 13 residues. Trimming stripped 6 bases from V and 4 bases from J, with 12 bases between. This chain's CDR3 is CASSPPGATEAFF. CDR3 DNA sequence: TGTGCCAGCAGCCCCCCCGGGGCCACTGAAGCTTTCTTT.

Only a few counts were recorded for this clonotype. A much larger clone sits a single nucleotide away, making a read error possible. The chain links TRBV30 to TRBJ2-1; 9 bases line up with TRBD2. The CDR3 totals 13 residues. CDR1 and CDR2 (germline): GTSNPN, SVGIG (reference sequence). V shed 5 bases, J shed 12 bases, and the junction held 11 bases outside the gene matches. The CDR3 sequence is CAWAPRAGGVQFF. As DNA, the CDR3 is TGTGCCTGGGCGCCCCGGGCGGGAGGGGTGCAGTTCTTC.

This clonotype was counted ten times or more. The rearrangement links TRBV7-3 to TRBJ1-3, with 7 bases identical to TRBD1. From germline, CDR1 is SGHTA and CDR2 FQGTGA. The junction had 11 bases not matched to a gene; V was cut back by 5 bases and J by 4 bases. This CDR3 has 16 amino acids. The CDR3 protein is CASSHGTGTAGNTIYF. The DNA for the CDR3 is TGTGCCAGCAGCCATGGAACCGGGACAGCCGGAAACACCATATATTTT.

With respect to this clonotype: The junction and the germline gene differ at one end; a read error may be behind it. The CDR3 protein is CAGSESRAGNQPQHF. CDR3 coding DNA: TGCGCCGGCAGTGAGTCCAGGGCTGGCAATCAGCCCCAGCATTTT. This sequence joins TRBV10-2 and TRBJ1-5; a weak D match, TRBD1 (5 bases). This CDR3 region has 15 residues. In germline, CDR1 is WSHSY, CDR2 SAAADI.

This clonotype was recorded many times. The DNA for the CDR3 is TGTGCCAGCAGCCCCAGCGGAGGGGCCAACTATGGCTACACCTTC. This gives the protein CASSPSGGANYGYTF. The chain links TRBV7-9 to TRBJ1-2, with D perhaps matching TRBD1 (5 bases). The CDR3 is 15 amino acids. Trimming took 5 bases from V and 2 from J, leaving 15 bases between them. Looked up from germline, CDR1 is SEHNR and CDR2 is FQNEAQ (reference sequence).

This clonotype was seen at least ten times. This chain links TRBV5-6 with TRBJ1-2; D possibly corresponds to TRBD1 (5 bases). The CDR3 has 14 amino acids. Deletions cut 5 bases from V and 3 bases from J, with 14 bases between. Germline CDR1 is SGHDT and CDR2 is YYEEEE. Here the CDR3 DNA reads TGTGCCAGCAGTCCGGCAGGGAGAGACTATGGCTACACCTTC. Translating it yields CASSPAGRDYGYTF.

On this clonotype: A read error likely explains this, since a far larger clone differs by one base. The gene calls are TRBV12-3 or TRBV12-4 and TRBJ2-7, with 9 bases identical to TRBD2. CDR3 length: 13 amino acids. The junction had 8 bases not matched to a gene; V was cut back by 10 bases and J by 4 bases. CDR3 protein: CANRRLAAYEQYF. The CDR3 DNA is TGTGCCAACAGACGACTAGCGGCATACGAGCAGTACTTC.

This clonotype came up a few times. CDR3 region: CASPRFGEDNEQFF. For the CDR3, the DNA is TGTGCCAGCCCCCGGTTTGGGGAGGACAATGAGCAGTTCTTC. The chain uses TRBV18 and TRBJ2-1, with D tentatively TRBD2 (6 bases). From germline, CDR1 is KGHSH and CDR2 LQKENI. V was pared by 8 bases and J by 5 bases, with 16 bases between. The CDR3 spans 14 residues.

This chain joins TRBV30 and TRBJ1-2; D possibly corresponds to TRBD1 (5 bases). The CDR3 sequence is 13 residues long. CDR1 and CDR2 from the germline V gene are GTSNPN and SVGIG (reference sequence). The V end lost 1 base, the J end lost 5 bases, and 11 bases lay between the germline ends. Here the CDR3 reads CAWSAGTVYGYTF. Written as DNA, the CDR3 is TGTGCCTGGAGTGCCGGGACTGTTTATGGCTACACCTTC.

The table lists this clonotype with a few counts. The genes are TRBV7-2 and TRBJ2-2, with TRBD2 identical over 12 bases. V lost 5 bases and J lost 5; bases outside the gene matches: 6. There are 16 residues in the CDR3. Germline V gives CDR1 SGHTA, CDR2 FQGNSA. CDR3 loop: CASSGLAGLRTGELFF. The CDR3 DNA reads as TGTGCCAGCAGCGGACTAGCGGGACTCAGGACCGGGGAGCTGTTTTTT.

The chain combines TRBV9 with TRBJ2-7; the D is unclear. Trimming shortened V by 3 bases and J by 3 bases, and 10 bases separated the two germline ends. CDR1 and CDR2 (germline): SGDLS, YYNGEE. The CDR3 has 13 amino acids. CDR3 protein: CASSAFEDYEQYF. The CDR3 bases are TGTGCCAGCAGCGCGTTCGAGGACTACGAGCAGTACTTC.